Listed below are T cell receptor beta chains from one sample, sequenced in a study of shared clonotypes between healthy human individuals. Clones were read by immunoSEQ multiplex PCR, and TCRdb kept only the in-frame ones, dropping some. The sample gives about 2.2 million clones, 85% to 95% of which show up once; 1.5% to 2% is in the top ten. Sequences were obtained from naive CD8+ T cells from PBMCs. These receptors were obtained from a man younger than 35 in good health. Some clones in this sample may be carry-over from other donors' samples. The conserved cysteine and the conserved F or W are not part of the CDR3 here.

CDR3 | V | length | J
ASSVDVGPEQY | TRBV9 | 11 | TRBJ2-7
ASSPGTVSYEQY | TRBV5-6 | 12 | TRBJ2-7
ASSLSLGHNTEAF | TRBV27 | 13 | TRBJ1-1
ASSQGFRGRLTSYGYT | TRBV4-2 | 16 | TRBJ1-2
ASNNGASSYNEQF | TRBV27 | 13 | TRBJ2-1
ASSRPGLADNEQF | TRBV7-3 | 13 | TRBJ2-1
ASSEGTGGGYEQY | TRBV9 | 13 | TRBJ2-7
ASSPPLYSSSYNEQF | TRBV28 | 15 | TRBJ2-1
ASSRWNEQF | TRBV4-3 | 9 | TRBJ2-1
ASSFGQGSYEQY | TRBV5-6 | 12 | TRBJ2-7
ASSWTQREGGF | TRBV28 | 11 | TRBJ2-1
ASSPSVSSYNEQF | TRBV9 | 13 | TRBJ2-1
ASSYSAREGTYEQY | TRBV6-6 | 14 | TRBJ2-7
ASSLIAGLGEQF | TRBV9 | 12 | TRBJ2-1
ASSLNRVEEKLF | TRBV11-2 | 12 | TRBJ1-4
ASSLAGGGTEAF | TRBV7-2 | 12 | TRBJ1-1
ASSGPKQGVGNTEAF | TRBV6-1 | 15 | TRBJ1-1
ASSAVADSYNEQF | TRBV9 | 13 | TRBJ2-1
ASSEGDGALSGAF | TRBV9 | 13 | TRBJ1-1
ASSITGALPEAF | TRBV7-8 | 12 | TRBJ1-1
SVLGTGAYEQY | TRBV29-1 | 11 | TRBJ2-7
ASSEDSRWGLAAQETQY | TRBV6-1 | 17 | TRBJ2-5
ASSLLASSTDTQY | TRBV28 | 13 | TRBJ2-3
ASSSGWGSEAF | TRBV5-6 | 11 | TRBJ1-1
ASSSGTGVGYEQY | TRBV5-5 | 13 | TRBJ2-7
ASSVDRDSGSYEQY | TRBV9 | 14 | TRBJ2-7
ASSQATGTSNSEQF | TRBV4-3 | 14 | TRBJ2-1
ASSESGDEAF | TRBV25-1 | 10 | TRBJ1-1
ASSHQYLGSF | TRBV28 | 10 | TRBJ1-1
ASSFRLRLADPYEQY | TRBV7-2 | 15 | TRBJ2-7
ASTTSGDTQY | TRBV9 | 10 | TRBJ2-3
ASSFGPTYEQY | TRBV5-4 | 11 | TRBJ2-7
ASSILAGGPGDTQY | TRBV27 | 14 | TRBJ2-3